Presented here are 4 T cell receptor beta chains from one specimen sequenced in a study of CD8 T cells in Susac syndrome. The authors reverse transcribed 0.5 to 1 ug RNA with random hexamers. One entry per CDR3 protein results from TCRdb running MiXCR on the immunoSEQ multiplex PCR reads. The profile covers 120,000 or so distinct CDR3 sequences, with roughly 94% appearing a single time and about 0.12% taken by the ten largest. Sequencing was done on a sample of CD4+ T cells from PBMCs. Receptor source: a human donor with multiple sclerosis.

This sequence joins TRBV5-1 and TRBJ2-7; D possibly uses TRBD1 or TRBD2 (5 bases each). Trimming shortened V by 0 bases and J by 7 bases, and 8 bases separated the two germline ends. Germline CDR1 and CDR2: SGHRS and YFSETQ. This CDR3 has 12 residues. The CDR3 protein is CASSLVGDEQYF. The CDR3 bases are TGCGCCAGCAGCTTGGTGGGGGATGAGCAGTACTTC.

J is TRBJ1-2 and V is TRBV5-4; D gene ambiguous. The CDR3 spans 14 residues. Deletions cut 4 bases from V and 7 bases from J, with 17 bases between. From germline, CDR1 is SGHNT and CDR2 YYREEE (reference sequence). The CDR3 nucleotides are TGTGCCAGCAGCCAAATTGACTCTCCCTCTGGCTACACCTTC. It codes for CASSQIDSPSGYTF.

V and J are TRBV27 and TRBJ1-1; no reliable D call. Germline CDR1 is MNHEY and CDR2 is SMNVEV (reference sequence). Trimming cost V 3 bases and J 1 base, with 12 bases left between them. The CDR3 is made up of 15 amino acids. In DNA form, the CDR3 reads TGTGCCAGCAGTTTCTCCCGGCAGACGAACACTGAAGCTTTCTTT. Translation: CASSFSRQTNTEAFF.

This rearrangement joins TRBV5-5 to TRBJ2-7, with TRBD1 as a possible D gene (6 bases). Between the trimmed V and J ends, which lost 1 base and 1 base, there was a span of 12 bases. From germline, CDR1 is SGHKS and CDR2 YYEKEE (reference sequence). The CDR3 spans 15 residues. The CDR3 loop reads CASSLSGVGSYEQYF. In nucleotides, the CDR3 is TGTGCCAGCAGCTTGTCAGGGGTCGGATCCTACGAGCAGTACTTC.